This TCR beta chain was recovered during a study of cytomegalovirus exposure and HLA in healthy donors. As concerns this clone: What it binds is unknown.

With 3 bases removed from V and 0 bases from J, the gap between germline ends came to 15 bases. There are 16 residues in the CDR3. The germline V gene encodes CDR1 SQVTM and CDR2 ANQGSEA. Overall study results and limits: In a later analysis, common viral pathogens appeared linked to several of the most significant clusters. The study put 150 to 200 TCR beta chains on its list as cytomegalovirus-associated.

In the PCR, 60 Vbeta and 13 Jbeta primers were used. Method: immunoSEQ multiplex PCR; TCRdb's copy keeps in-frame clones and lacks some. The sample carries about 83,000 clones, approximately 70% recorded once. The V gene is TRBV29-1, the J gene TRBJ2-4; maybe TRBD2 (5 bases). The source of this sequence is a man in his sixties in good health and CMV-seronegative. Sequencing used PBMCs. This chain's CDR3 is CSVDLGGSLAKNIQYF. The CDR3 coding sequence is TGCAGCGTTGATTTGGGTGGGAGTCTAGCCAAAAACATTCAGTACTTC.